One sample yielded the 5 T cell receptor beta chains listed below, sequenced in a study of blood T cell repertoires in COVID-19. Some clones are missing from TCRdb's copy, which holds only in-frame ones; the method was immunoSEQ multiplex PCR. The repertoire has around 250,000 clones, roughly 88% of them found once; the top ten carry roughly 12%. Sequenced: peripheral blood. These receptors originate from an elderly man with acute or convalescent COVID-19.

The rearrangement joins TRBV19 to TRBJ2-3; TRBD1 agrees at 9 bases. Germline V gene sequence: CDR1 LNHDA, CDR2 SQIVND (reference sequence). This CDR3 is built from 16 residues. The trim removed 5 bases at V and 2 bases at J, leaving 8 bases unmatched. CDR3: CASSFTGTGTTDTQYF. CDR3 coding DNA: TGTGCCAGTAGTTTTACCGGGACAGGGACCACAGATACGCAGTATTTT.

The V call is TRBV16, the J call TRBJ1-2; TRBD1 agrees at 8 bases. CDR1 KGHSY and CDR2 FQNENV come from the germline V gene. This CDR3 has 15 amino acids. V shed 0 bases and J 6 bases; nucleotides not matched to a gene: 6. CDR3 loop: CASSQSTGAKNGYTF. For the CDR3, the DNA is TGTGCCAGCAGCCAATCGACAGGGGCGAAGAATGGCTACACCTTC.

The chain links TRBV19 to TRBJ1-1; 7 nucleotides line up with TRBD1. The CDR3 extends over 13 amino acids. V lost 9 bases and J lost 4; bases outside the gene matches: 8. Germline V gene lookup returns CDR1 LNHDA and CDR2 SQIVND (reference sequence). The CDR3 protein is CASTYRGGTEAFF. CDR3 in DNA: TGTGCCAGCACTTACAGGGGAGGCACTGAAGCTTTCTTT.

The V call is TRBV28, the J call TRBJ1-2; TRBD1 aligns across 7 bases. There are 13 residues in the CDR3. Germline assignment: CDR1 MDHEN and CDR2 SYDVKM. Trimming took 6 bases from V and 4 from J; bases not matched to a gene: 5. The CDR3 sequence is CASSRQGVYGYTF. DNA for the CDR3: TGTGCCAGCAGCCGACAGGGCGTCTATGGCTACACCTTC.

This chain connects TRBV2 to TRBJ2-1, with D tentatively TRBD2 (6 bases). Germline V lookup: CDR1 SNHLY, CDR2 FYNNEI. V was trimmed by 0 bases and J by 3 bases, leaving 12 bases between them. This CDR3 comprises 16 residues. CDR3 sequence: CASSEAQGLLYNEQFF. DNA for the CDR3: TGTGCCAGCAGTGAAGCGCAGGGACTCCTCTACAATGAGCAGTTCTTC.